The 26 T cell receptor beta chains below all came from one sample that was sequenced in a study of T-cell reconstitution after alpha-beta-depleted transplantation in children (dated by TCRdb to about 2016). The treatment or condition label for this specimen denotes: allogeneic hematopoietic cell transplantation with graft depleted of TCRalphabeta T cells and CD19 B cells. Libraries were constructed by PCR. Sequencing used an Illumina HiSeq 2500. TCR library preparation used molecular barcoding, with unique molecular identifiers applied to normalize quantification of the TCRbeta repertoire. TCRdb trimmed the raw reads at Q25, called clones with MiXCR and kept productive beta chains. All rows with the same CDR3 protein become a single entry with the most common DNA and genes. The sample records hundreds of thousands of distinct CDR3 sequences, roughly 13% of which are singletons. The ten largest clones represent approximately 0.8% of the sample.

The sequences come from PBMCs, collected before TCRalphabeta/CD19-depleted stem cell transplant. Receptor source: a girl aged 2-10 years with congenital amegakaryocytic thrombocytopenia, due to receive a stem cell transplant.

This clonotype was counted many times. This sequence joins TRBV5-1 and TRBJ1-1, with TRBD1 as a possible D gene (5 bases). Trimming shortened V by 0 bases and J by 2 bases, and 14 bases separated the two germline ends. The CDR3 is made up of 16 amino acids. Germline V gives CDR1 SGHRS, CDR2 YFSETQ. The CDR3 protein is CASSLELRTQNTEAFF. As DNA, the CDR3 is TGCGCCAGCAGCTTGGAGCTCCGGACACAAAACACTGAAGCTTTCTTT.

This clonotype was recorded many times. The chain has TRBV12-3 or TRBV12-4 and TRBJ2-7; D call uncertain. The CDR3 has 13 residues. Trimming removed 5 bases from V and 0 bases from J, with 8 bases in between. CDR3 loop: CASSRVPSYEQYF. As DNA, the CDR3 is TGTGCCAGCAGTAGGGTGCCCTCCTACGAGCAGTACTTC.

In its sample, this clonotype was seen many times. This chain connects TRBV27 to TRBJ2-2; D perhaps matches TRBD1 (7 bases). Trimming removed 2 bases from V and 4 bases from J, with 14 bases in between. The CDR3 length is 16 residues. Germline V lookup: CDR1 MNHEY, CDR2 SMNVEV (reference sequence). The CDR3 DNA reads TGTGCCAGCAGTTTAAGCCGGCAGGGGGGCACCGGGGAGCTGTTTTTT. Protein sequence: CASSLSRQGGTGELFF.

The chain is built from TRBV18 and TRBJ1-1; a possible D gene is TRBD1 (5 bases). There are 14 residues in the CDR3. The germline V gene encodes CDR1 KGHSH and CDR2 LQKENI. V lost 3 bases, J lost 5 bases, and 13 bases lay in between. CDR3 sequence (DNA): TGTGCCAGCTCACCGGGGGTTCAGGGAACTGAAGCTTTCTTT. It yields the protein CASSPGVQGTEAFF.

In its sample, this clonotype was seen many times. CDR3 loop: CASSGTSVRADTQYF. The CDR3 nucleotides are TGCGCCAGCAGCGGGACTAGTGTGAGGGCAGATACGCAGTATTTT. J is TRBJ2-3 and V is TRBV5-1; 8 nucleotides match TRBD2. This CDR3 region has 15 residues. Per the germline V gene, CDR1 is SGHRS and CDR2 is YFSETQ. The trim removed 4 bases at V and 4 bases at J, leaving 8 bases unmatched. The whole variable domain, filled in from reference TRBV5-1 and TRBJ2-3, reads KAGVTQTPRYLIKTRGQQVTLSCSPISGHRSVSWYQQTPGQGLQFLFEYFSETQRNKGNFPGRFSGRQFSNSRSEMNVSTLELGDSALYLCASSGTSVRADTQYFGPGTRLTVL.

Remarks on this clonotype: This clone may be a read error of a much larger clone one base away. The chain uses TRBV7-9 and TRBJ2-6; TRBD1 might be the D (5 bases). The V gene's germline CDR1 is SEHNR and CDR2 FQNEAQ (reference sequence). The CDR3 length is 16 residues. The CDR3 sequence is CASSLVSASGANVLIF. The DNA of the CDR3 is TGTGCCAGCAGCTTAGTTAGTGCGTCTGGGGCCAACGTCCTGATTTTC.

This clonotype was counted many times. The chain combines TRBV7-2 with TRBJ1-1, with D unclear. The CDR3 has 13 residues. Germline lookup yields CDR1 SGHTA and CDR2 FQGNSA. V was cut by 2 bases and J by 7 bases, with 11 bases left in between. This chain's CDR3 is CASSLQVDDEAFF. CDR3 in DNA: TGTGCCAGCAGCTTACAGGTGGACGATGAAGCTTTCTTT. Complete variable domain (other parts from reference TRBV7-2 and TRBJ1-1): GAGVSQSPSNKVTEKGKDVELRCDPISGHTALYWYRQSLGQGLEFLIYFQGNSAPDKSGLPSDRFSAERTGGSVSTLTIQRTQQEDSAVYLCASSLQVDDEAFFGQGTRLTVV.

This clonotype was seen once. Because the CDR3 is missing its conserved closing phenylalanine or tryptophan, this is likely a read error. The genes are TRBV5-1 and TRBJ2-1; TRBD1 matches at 11 bases. Germline CDR1 SGHRS, CDR2 YFSETQ. This CDR3 comprises 16 residues. J gave up 3 bases and V 2 bases, and 4 bases lay outside the gene matches. CDR3 bases: TGCGCCAGCAGCTTAACCGGGACAGGGGGCTACAATGAGCAGTTCTTA. Protein product: CASSLTGTGGYNEQFL.

This clonotype was seen more than once but under ten times. This may be a read error: a much more frequent sequence differs by one nucleotide. J is TRBJ1-1 and V is TRBV12-3 or TRBV12-4; D remains ambiguous. V was pared by 3 bases and J by 6 bases, with 8 bases between. The CDR3 contains 12 residues. Here the CDR3 reads CASSFMTAEAFF. In DNA, the CDR3 is TGTGCCAGCAGTTTTATGACCGCTGAAGCTTTCTTT.

This clonotype was observed many times. The CDR3 DNA sequence: TGCGCCAGCAGTGCCTACAGGGTAAACCCCTACGAGCAGTACTTC. This encodes CASSAYRVNPYEQYF. The V call is TRBV10-1, the J call TRBJ2-7; D may be TRBD1 (6 bases). In germline, CDR1 is WNHNN, CDR2 SYGVQD (reference sequence). The CDR3 spans 15 residues. Deletions cut 4 bases from V and 2 bases from J, with 15 bases between.

This clonotype was seen many times. The chain is built from TRBV11-2 and TRBJ1-1; possibly TRBD1 for D (5 bases). CDR3 length equals 14 residues. Germline lookup yields CDR1 SGHAT and CDR2 FQNNGV. V lost 5 bases and J lost 4, with 14 bases in between. CDR3 nucleotides: TGTGCCAGCAGCCCTTTGGCAGGGTTCACTGAAGCTTTCTTT. Protein sequence: CASSPLAGFTEAFF.

This clonotype occurred many times. The chain is built from TRBV7-9 and TRBJ1-4; D might be TRBD1 (5 bases). Trimming pared 6 bases from V and 0 bases from J, leaving 11 bases between. Germline V CDR1 and CDR2: SEHNR, FQNEAQ (reference sequence). The CDR3 loop spans 15 amino acids. CDR3 in amino acids: CASRSTTATNEKLFF. For the CDR3, the DNA is TGTGCCAGCAGATCAACGACAGCAACTAATGAAAAACTGTTTTTT.

This clonotype has just a few counts. J is TRBJ2-3 and V is TRBV12-5, with D uncertain. Per germline, CDR1 LGHNT and CDR2 FRNRAP. Trimming cost V 5 bases and J 5 bases, with 11 bases left between them. The CDR3 covers 13 residues. CDR3 sequence: CASGVYLGDTQYF. The CDR3, as DNA: TGTGCTAGTGGTGTCTACTTGGGAGATACGCAGTATTTT.

This clonotype has just a few counts. This chain connects TRBV5-6 to TRBJ2-1; 9 bases match TRBD2. The CDR3 spans 17 residues. Germline V CDR1 and CDR2: SGHDT, YYEEEE. V trimming: 4 bases; J trimming: 3 bases; junction bases outside the gene matches: 11. CDR3 residues: CASSRSLAGFFYNEQFF. CDR3 bases: TGTGCCAGCAGCCGATCCCTAGCGGGGTTCTTCTACAATGAGCAGTTCTTC.

This clonotype occurred many times. This chain links TRBV20-1 with TRBJ2-7, with no clear D. The CDR3 totals 12 residues. Trimming removed 2 bases at V and 4 bases at J, with 9 bases between. CDR1 DFQATT and CDR2 SNEGSKA come from the germline V gene (reference sequence). The CDR3 DNA reads as TGCAGTGCTAGATTGTCGGGTTACGAGCAGTACTTC. The encoded protein is CSARLSGYEQYF.

This clonotype was picked up a small number of times. The rearrangement joins TRBV20-1 to TRBJ2-5; 12 bases line up with TRBD2. V lost 4 bases and J lost 5; bases outside the gene matches: 8. The V gene's germline CDR1 is DFQATT and CDR2 SNEGSKA (reference sequence). The CDR3 has 15 amino acids. CDR3 DNA: TGCAGTGCTACCAGGACTAGCGGGAATAGGGAGACCCAGTACTTC. Amino acids: CSATRTSGNRETQYF.

There are a few counts of this clonotype. The chain employs TRBV29-1 and TRBJ2-7, with D perhaps TRBD1 (5 bases). Germline V gives CDR1 SQVTM, CDR2 ANQGSEA. The ends were cut back, 6 bases at V and 7 bases at J, with 22 bases in the middle. The CDR3 loop spans 14 amino acids. CDR3 in DNA: TGCAGCGTCAAACGCCAGGGCGCTACGATGGAGCAGTACTTC. Protein sequence: CSVKRQGATMEQYF.

This clonotype was seen at least ten times. The chain recombines TRBV10-3 with TRBJ2-5; D perhaps matches TRBD1 (5 bases). Trimming stripped 0 bases from V and 5 bases from J, with 10 bases between. The CDR3 length is 14 residues. Germline CDR1 reads ENHRY; CDR2 reads SYGVKD. CDR3: CAISESDNPETQYF. CDR3 coding DNA: TGTGCCATCAGTGAGTCGGACAACCCCGAGACCCAGTACTTC.

This clonotype showed up just a few times. The chain recombines TRBV2 with TRBJ1-1; D is uncertain. V lost 6 bases to trimming and J lost 4 bases, with 18 bases between them. The germline gives CDR1 SNHLY, CDR2 FYNNEI. The CDR3 sequence is 15 residues long. The CDR3 spells CASRLTDHQLTEAFF. CDR3 nucleotides: TGTGCCAGCAGGTTGACTGACCACCAACTCACTGAAGCTTTCTTT.

The J gene is TRBJ2-1, the V gene TRBV14; the match to TRBD2 covers 10 bases. Germline-derived CDR1 and CDR2 are SGHDN and FVKESK. V lost 2 bases and J lost 0; bases outside the gene matches: 4. This CDR3 is built from 17 residues. CDR3 sequence reads: CASSQTSGISSYNEQFF. The DNA of the CDR3 is TGTGCCAGCAGCCAAACTAGCGGGATAAGCTCCTACAATGAGCAGTTCTTC. Variable domain in full (rest from reference TRBV14 and TRBJ2-1): EAGVTQFPSHSVIEKGQTVTLRCDPISGHDNLYWYRRVMGKEIKFLLHFVKESKQDESGMPNNRFLAERTGGTYSTLKVQPAELEDSGVYFCASSQTSGISSYNEQFFGPGTRLTVL.

Many counts were recorded for this clonotype. The rearrangement joins TRBV20-1 to TRBJ2-5, with D possibly TRBD1 on 6 matching bases. The V gene's germline CDR1 is DFQATT and CDR2 SNEGSKA (reference sequence). V was shortened by 6 bases and J by 3 bases, with 17 bases between the two germline ends. CDR3 size: 14 residues. The CDR3 DNA reads TGCAGTGCCCGGGGACAAACAAGAGAAGAGACCCAGTACTTC. Translated, it gives CSARGQTREETQYF.

The chain carries TRBV5-1 and TRBJ2-3, with D perhaps TRBD2 (6 bases). The CDR3 loop spans 15 amino acids. Germline V gene lookup returns CDR1 SGHRS and CDR2 YFSETQ. With 0 bases removed from V and 4 bases from J, the gap between germline ends came to 12 bases. The CDR3 region is CASSLDGGNSDTQYF. DNA for the CDR3: TGCGCCAGCAGCTTGGACGGCGGGAACTCAGATACGCAGTATTTT.

This clonotype came up many times. J is TRBJ2-2 and V is TRBV5-1, with D uncertain. CDR3 size: 14 residues. Germline loops: CDR1 SGHRS, CDR2 YFSETQ. Between the trimmed V and J ends, which lost 1 base and 1 base, there was a span of 5 bases. The chain's CDR3 is CASSLPGNTGELFF. The CDR3 bases are TGCGCCAGCAGCTTGCCGGGGAACACCGGGGAGCTGTTTTTT.

The chain combines TRBV5-1 with TRBJ2-2; 13 nucleotides agree with TRBD2. Losses at the gene ends were 4 bases for V and 1 base for J; bases not matched to a gene: 1. Germline values: CDR1 SGHRS, CDR2 YFSETQ. The CDR3 covers 16 residues. The CDR3 region has the DNA TGCGCCAGCAGCCGGACTAGCGGGAGGAACACCGGGGAGCTGTTTTTT. Its translation is CASSRTSGRNTGELFF. The full variable domain, completed using reference TRBV5-1 and TRBJ2-2, is KAGVTQTPRYLIKTRGQQVTLSCSPISGHRSVSWYQQTPGQGLQFLFEYFSETQRNKGNFPGRFSGRQFSNSRSEMNVSTLELGDSALYLCASSRTSGRNTGELFFGEGSRLTVL.

This clonotype was picked up many times. The rearrangement uses TRBV5-1 and TRBJ2-7; a possible D gene is TRBD2 (5 bases). Looked up from germline, CDR1 is SGHRS and CDR2 is YFSETQ. The CDR3 loop spans 15 amino acids. V shed 1 base and J shed 3 bases, with 14 bases lying between them. CDR3 protein: CASSLHSGGYYEQYF. The CDR3 nucleotides are TGCGCCAGCAGCTTGCACAGCGGAGGTTACTACGAGCAGTACTTC.

This clonotype was counted between two and nine times. The CDR3 region is CASSVSPFLTSYEQYF. The CDR3 DNA follows: TGTGCCAGCAGCGTATCACCCTTCCTAACATCCTACGAGCAGTACTTC. V and J are TRBV7-8 and TRBJ2-7, with D unresolved. The germline V and J ends were trimmed by 5 bases and 1 base, with 18 bases remaining between them. The CDR3 contains 16 residues. Germline CDR1 reads SGHVS; CDR2 reads FQNEAQ.